This entry lists 23 T cell receptor beta chains sequenced from one sample in a study of blood T cell repertoires in COVID-19 (dated by TCRdb to 2020 to 2022). Receptor amplification or capture employed the immunoSEQ multiplex PCR assay. Drawn from immuneACCESS, this table holds only the in-frame rearrangements with V and J called that TCRdb kept. Clones are partly lost; checked studies trace under half to an unresolved V gene and leave the rest unexplained. This sample comprises 95,000 to 150,000 clones, roughly 77% of them detected only once. The leading ten clones occupy roughly 17% of the sample. The sequencing input was peripheral blood. These receptors were taken from a man aged 60 to 69 with active or convalescent COVID-19.

The chain employs TRBV28 and TRBJ2-3; perhaps TRBD2 as D (5 bases). V was shortened by 7 bases and J by 4 bases, with 12 bases between the two germline ends. This CDR3 contains 13 residues. CDR1 and CDR2 from the germline V gene are MDHEN and SYDVKM. CDR3 in DNA: TGTGCCAGCATACAGTCTAGCCCAGATACGCAGTATTTT. Its translation: CASIQSSPDTQYF.

The chain links TRBV28 to TRBJ1-1, with D unresolved. CDR1 MDHEN and CDR2 SYDVKM come from the germline V gene. V gave up 6 bases and J gave up 1 base, with 18 bases separating them. CDR3 length: 16 residues. The CDR3 nucleotides are TGTGCCAGCAGATACCGATTCGAGGGCGGGAACACTGAAGCTTTCTTT. This encodes CASRYRFEGGNTEAFF.

V is TRBV18 and J is TRBJ1-4; 7 nucleotides align to TRBD1. In germline, CDR1 is KGHSH, CDR2 LQKENI. With 4 bases clipped from V and 6 bases from J, the junction kept 2 bases outside the gene matches. CDR3 size: 13 residues. CDR3 sequence: CASSQGADEKLFF. In DNA, the CDR3 is TGTGCCAGCTCACAGGGGGCGGATGAAAAACTGTTTTTT.

The V gene is TRBV28, the J gene TRBJ2-3, with D perhaps TRBD1 (6 bases). Germline CDR1 and CDR2: MDHEN and SYDVKM. V was clipped by 7 bases and J by 0 bases, with 14 bases between them. This CDR3 has 15 amino acids. The CDR3 loop reads CASTSDGQSTDTQYF. DNA for the CDR3: TGTGCCAGCACCTCAGATGGACAGAGCACAGATACGCAGTATTTT.

The chain joins TRBV27 to TRBJ2-1, with 11 bases identical to TRBD2. Germline CDR1 reads MNHEY; CDR2 reads SMNVEV (reference sequence). V lost 10 bases to trimming and J lost 6 bases; unmatched junction nucleotides: 5. The CDR3 is 13 residues long. CDR3 amino acids: CATGLAATNEQFF. CDR3 in DNA: TGTGCCACGGGACTAGCGGCCACCAATGAGCAGTTCTTC.

The chain employs TRBV10-3 and TRBJ2-3; D unresolved. The CDR3 contains 10 residues. Germline V gives CDR1 ENHRY, CDR2 SYGVKD. The germline V and J ends were trimmed by 11 bases and 1 base, with 4 bases remaining between them. CDR3 nucleotide sequence: TGTGCCGCGCGCACAGATACGCAGTATTTT. Translating gives CAARTDTQYF.

This chain links TRBV2 with TRBJ2-1; TRBD1 matches at 7 bases. CDR3 length: 18 residues. The germline CDR1 and CDR2 sequences are SNHLY and FYNNEI. The junction had 15 bases not matched to a gene; V was cut back by 6 bases and J by 1 base. CDR3 DNA: TGTGCCAGCAGCCCGTCCGCCCTGGACAGGAATTCCTACAATGAGCAGTTCTTC. Its translation is CASSPSALDRNSYNEQFF.

The rearrangement uses TRBV7-2 and TRBJ2-3; D is unclear. Germline CDR1 and CDR2: SGHTA and FQGNSA. The CDR3 extends over 12 amino acids. The germline V and J ends were trimmed by 1 base and 6 bases, with 5 bases remaining between them. The CDR3 region has the DNA TGTGCCAGCAGCTTAGGGCGGGATACGCAGTATTTT. This encodes CASSLGRDTQYF.

The V call is TRBV19, the J call TRBJ2-3; 10 bases match TRBD2. The CDR3 is 14 amino acids. Trimming removed 8 bases from V and 2 bases from J; junction bases left unmatched: 4. Germline CDR1 is LNHDA and CDR2 is SQIVND (reference sequence). CDR3 in DNA: TGTGCCAGTCGGGGACTAGCGTACACAGATACGCAGTATTTT. Residues: CASRGLAYTDTQYF.

The chain links TRBV11-2 to TRBJ2-5; tentatively, D is TRBD1 (6 bases). Trimming removed 1 base from V and 5 bases from J, with 17 bases in between. The CDR3 is made up of 16 amino acids. The germline V gene has CDR1 SGHAT and CDR2 FQNNGV. The CDR3 DNA reads TGTGCCAGCAGCTTAGGTTGGGGGCGAGGCGGGGAGACCCAGTACTTC. Protein sequence: CASSLGWGRGGETQYF. Variable domain in full (rest from reference TRBV11-2 and TRBJ2-5): EAGVAQSPRYKIIEKRQSVAFWCNPISGHATLYWYQQILGQGPKLLIQFQNNGVVDDSQLPKDRFSAERLKGVDSTLKIQPAKLEDSAVYLCASSLGWGRGGETQYFGPGTRLLVL.

The rearrangement links TRBV13 to TRBJ1-6; no definite D call. The length of the CDR3 is 14 residues. CDR1 and CDR2 (germline): PRHDT, FYEKMQ (reference sequence). The V and J ends lost 5 bases and 8 bases respectively, with 13 bases between them. As DNA, the CDR3 is TGTGCCAGCAGCCAGAGGGAAGGCCATTCACCCCTCCACTTT. Residues: CASSQREGHSPLHF.

The chain employs TRBV4-1 and TRBJ2-3; D is possibly TRBD1 (6 bases). The V gene's germline CDR1 is MGHRA and CDR2 YSYEKL. Trimming left V 4 bases short and J 6 bases short, with 23 bases between. The length of the CDR3 is 17 residues. The CDR3 bases are TGCGCCAGCAGCCCCTCCAGGCAGGGGAGAGGGGTCGATACGCAGTATTTT. Protein product: CASSPSRQGRGVDTQYF.

The chain joins TRBV7-9 to TRBJ2-5, with 12 bases identical to TRBD2. The CDR3 length is 14 residues. V dropped 8 bases and J dropped 5; count of bases not matched to a gene: 6. From germline, CDR1 is SEHNR and CDR2 FQNEAQ (reference sequence). The CDR3 DNA reads as TGTGCCAGCGGGGACACTAGCGGGAGGGAGACCCAGTACTTC. Translation gives CASGDTSGRETQYF.

The chain is built from TRBV12-3 or TRBV12-4 and TRBJ2-1, with unresolved D. The V end was cut by 5 bases, the J end by 9 bases, with 14 bases between. The CDR3 sequence is 13 residues long. The chain's CDR3 is CASSPLRAREQFF. As DNA, the CDR3 is TGTGCCAGCAGTCCCCTGCGAGCGCGTGAGCAGTTCTTC.

The genes are TRBV10-3 and TRBJ2-7, with a possible D match to TRBD2 (5 bases). V was pared by 11 bases and J by 5 bases, with 19 bases between. Germline V gene lookup returns CDR1 ENHRY and CDR2 SYGVKD. This CDR3 is 13 amino acids long. The chain's CDR3 is CAAARGPNHEQYF. CDR3 DNA: TGTGCCGCAGCCAGAGGGCCAAATCACGAGCAGTACTTC.

The genes are TRBV2 and TRBJ2-7, with 8 positions matching TRBD1. The CDR3 is made up of 12 amino acids. J gave up 2 bases and V 6 bases, and 0 bases lay outside the gene matches. Germline CDR1 reads SNHLY; CDR2 reads FYNNEI. The CDR3 protein is CASRDRAYEQYF. In DNA form, the CDR3 reads TGTGCCAGCAGGGACAGGGCCTACGAGCAGTACTTC.

In its sample, this clone was seen a few times. V gene TRBV7-9 combines with J gene TRBJ2-1; TRBD1 might be the D (6 bases). Trimming removed 8 bases from V and 6 bases from J, with 17 bases in between. CDR3 length: 14 residues. CDR1 and CDR2 (germline): SEHNR, FQNEAQ (reference sequence). CDR3 in DNA: TGTGCCAGCTGGGGGCCTAGCAGGTTCAATGAGCAGTTCTTC. It codes for CASWGPSRFNEQFF.

This clone showed up just once. This rearrangement joins TRBV7-8 to TRBJ1-2; D is perhaps TRBD1 (6 bases). The CDR3 loop spans 15 amino acids. The germline CDR1 and CDR2 sequences are SGHVS and FQNEAQ. V dropped 2 bases and J dropped 4 bases, with 14 bases sitting between them. The CDR3 reads CASSLSSGRGYGYTF. For the CDR3, the DNA is TGTGCCAGCAGCTTAAGCTCCGGCAGGGGCTATGGCTACACCTTC.

This chain uses TRBV24-1 with TRBJ1-2; unclear D gene. CDR1 is KGHDR and CDR2 is SFDVKD in the germline V gene. The CDR3 runs 12 residues. V was pared by 11 bases and J by 8 bases, with 17 bases between. The CDR3 sequence is CAIDAGVGGYTF. In DNA form, the CDR3 reads TGTGCCATTGACGCCGGGGTCGGAGGCTACACCTTC.

V usage is TRBV7-8 and J usage is TRBJ2-7; no clear D. The CDR3 contains 15 residues. Per the germline V gene, CDR1 is SGHVS and CDR2 is FQNEAQ. V lost 3 bases, J lost 3 bases, and 15 bases lay in between. In DNA form, the CDR3 reads TGTGCCAGCAGCTTCCGTGCGTCCTCCCTCTACGAGCAGTACTTC. As protein: CASSFRASSLYEQYF.

This clone appeared many times. J is TRBJ2-7 and V is TRBV7-3; maybe TRBD1 (5 bases). From germline, CDR1 is SGHTA and CDR2 FQGTGA. Trimming removed 2 bases from V and 3 bases from J, with 8 bases in between. This CDR3 region has 13 residues. The CDR3 DNA follows: TGTGCCAGCAGCTTAGGCAGGGACTACGAGCAGTACTTC. Translating it yields CASSLGRDYEQYF.

V usage is TRBV28 and J usage is TRBJ2-7; 10 nucleotides match TRBD2. Germline-derived CDR1 and CDR2 are MDHEN and SYDVKM. This CDR3 spans 16 amino acids. Trimming took 6 bases from V and 2 from J; bases not matched to a gene: 10. CDR3 loop: CASRYPSGSLTYEQYF. The CDR3 DNA reads TGTGCCAGCAGATACCCTAGCGGGAGTCTAACCTACGAGCAGTACTTC. The whole variable domain, remainder taken from reference TRBV28 and TRBJ2-7, is DVKVTQSSRYLVKRTGEKVFLECVQDMDHENMFWYRQDPGLGLRLIYFSYDVKMKEKGDIPEGYSVSREKKERFSLILESASTNQTSMYLCASRYPSGSLTYEQYFGPGTRLTVT.

The rearrangement uses TRBV2 and TRBJ2-5, with TRBD2 identical over 11 bases. The V gene's germline CDR1 is SNHLY and CDR2 FYNNEI. V lost 10 bases, J lost 5 bases, and 12 bases stayed unmatched. This CDR3 region has 15 residues. CDR3 bases: TGTGCCACCCTCCTTAGCGGGAGGGTGTTGGAGACCCAGTACTTC. Amino acid sequence: CATLLSGRVLETQYF.